This passage covers 8 T cell receptor beta chains from one sample sequenced in a study of neurological immune-mediated disorders. TCRdb fed the 5' RACE reads into MiXCR, producing one record per CDR3 protein. Here the sample spans about 62,000 distinct CDR3 sequences, less than 4% being singletons. Sequences were obtained from PBMCs. These receptor sequences come from a woman between 45 and 65 years old with multiple sclerosis.

This clonotype rates as medium-sized. J is TRBJ2-2 and V is TRBV7-2; TRBD1 aligns across 8 bases. Germline V gene data show CDR1 as SGHTA and CDR2 as FQGNSA. CDR3 length: 15 amino acids. V shed 3 bases, J shed 1 base, and the junction held 1 base outside the gene matches. The CDR3 here is CASSFGTGNTGELFF. The CDR3 DNA sequence: TGTGCCAGCAGCTTTGGGACAGGGAACACCGGGGAGCTGTTTTTT.

This clonotype occurred a few times. The chain carries TRBV20-1 and TRBJ2-5, with D uncertain. The CDR3 sequence is 14 residues long. Trimming shortened V by 0 bases and J by 4 bases, and 12 bases separated the two germline ends. Germline lookup yields CDR1 DFQATT and CDR2 SNEGSKA (reference sequence). The CDR3 loop is CSARDGSWGETQYF. Here the CDR3 DNA reads TGCAGTGCTAGAGATGGGTCCTGGGGAGAGACCCAGTACTTC.

This clonotype came up many times. This rearrangement joins TRBV6-5 to TRBJ2-4, with D unresolved. Between the trimmed V and J ends, which lost 8 bases and 4 bases, there was a span of 12 bases. The V gene's germline CDR1 is MNHEY and CDR2 SVGAGI. The CDR3 is 13 amino acids. The CDR3 DNA reads TGTGCCAGCGGAACAACCCGTAAAAACATTCAGTACTTC. This gives the protein CASGTTRKNIQYF.

This clonotype was recorded a few times. The chain carries TRBV12-3 or TRBV12-4 and TRBJ2-7; D is perhaps TRBD1 (5 bases). CDR3 length: 13 amino acids. Trimming shortened V by 8 bases and J by 5 bases, and 16 bases separated the two germline ends. The CDR3, as DNA: TGTGCCAGCGGAGCAGGGTTTGGGGACGAGCAGTACTTC. This translates into CASGAGFGDEQYF.

This clonotype occurred a few times. V gene TRBV12-3 or TRBV12-4 combines with J gene TRBJ1-4; TRBD1 matches 10 bases. This CDR3 contains 15 residues. V shed 5 bases, J shed 2 bases, and the junction held 2 bases outside the gene matches. CDR3 bases: TGTGCCAGCAGTGAGGACAGGGGGACTAATGAAAAACTGTTTTTT. Its protein is CASSEDRGTNEKLFF.

This clonotype was seen at least ten times. CDR3 region: CASSLSLSGWENTEAFF. CDR3 sequence (DNA): TGCGCCAGCAGCTTGAGTTTGTCAGGGTGGGAGAACACTGAAGCTTTCTTT. The chain combines TRBV5-1 with TRBJ1-1; a weak D match, TRBD1 (5 bases). V shed 1 base and J shed 1 base, with 17 bases lying between them. The CDR3 spans 17 residues. Per the germline V gene, CDR1 is SGHRS and CDR2 is YFSETQ.

In this sample, this clonotype turned up many times. The CDR3 is CASSLAEARAGYGYTF. The CDR3 DNA reads as TGCGCCAGCAGCTTGGCAGAGGCCCGGGCAGGATATGGCTACACCTTC. The V call is TRBV5-1, the J call TRBJ1-2, with D unresolved. V gave up 0 bases and J gave up 5 bases, with 17 bases separating them. Germline values: CDR1 SGHRS, CDR2 YFSETQ. CDR3 length: 16 residues. Filled out from reference TRBV5-1 and TRBJ1-2, the complete variable domain reads KAGVTQTPRYLIKTRGQQVTLSCSPISGHRSVSWYQQTPGQGLQFLFEYFSETQRNKGNFPGRFSGRQFSNSRSEMNVSTLELGDSALYLCASSLAEARAGYGYTFGSGTRLTVV.

This clonotype was counted ten times or more. This rearrangement joins TRBV27 to TRBJ2-7; D remains ambiguous. The CDR3 covers 14 residues. Trimming left V 2 bases short and J 0 bases short, with 8 bases between. Germline CDR1 and CDR2: MNHEY and SMNVEV (reference sequence). The CDR3 region has the DNA TGTGCCAGCAGTTTACGACATAGCTCCTACGAGCAGTACTTC. Amino acids: CASSLRHSSYEQYF.